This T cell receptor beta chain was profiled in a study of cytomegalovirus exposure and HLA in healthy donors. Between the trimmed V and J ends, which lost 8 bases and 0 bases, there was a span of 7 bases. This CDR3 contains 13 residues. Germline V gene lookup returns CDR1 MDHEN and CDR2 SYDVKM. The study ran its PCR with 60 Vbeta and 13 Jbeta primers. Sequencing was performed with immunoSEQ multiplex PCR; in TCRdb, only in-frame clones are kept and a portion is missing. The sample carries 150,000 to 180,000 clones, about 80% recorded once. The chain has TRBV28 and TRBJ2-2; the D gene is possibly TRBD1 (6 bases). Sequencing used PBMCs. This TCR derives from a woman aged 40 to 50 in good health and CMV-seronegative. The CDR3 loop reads CASQGSNTGELFF. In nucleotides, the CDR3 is TGTGCCAGCCAGGGGTCGAACACCGGGGAGCTGTTTTTT.